Listed below are T cell receptor beta chains from one sample, sequenced in a study of OX40 agonist ivuxolimab in advanced cancers. Sequencing was performed with immunoSEQ multiplex PCR; in TCRdb, only in-frame clones are kept and a portion is missing. The sample includes around 92,000 clones, 75% to 90% seen only once; the top ten take less than 3.5%. Sequencing used CD4+ or CD8+ T cells sorted from blood, obtained in a trial of the OX40 agonist ivuxolimab. The receptors were gathered from an adult with an advanced solid tumor such as melanoma, head and neck, liver or kidney cancer. The CDR3 runs from the conserved cysteine through the conserved F or W. The order of the fields is J gene, clone size, V gene, D gene, CDR3 DNA, CDR3 protein. The D gene is left open where the match is weak. Not every row has a clone size; where given, it reads once, few, many or a size class.

>TRBJ2-7|once|TRBV7-2|-
TGTGCCAGCAGCCCTCGACAAGCAGCCTACGAGCAGTACTTC
CASSPRQAAYEQYF
>TRBJ1-2|-|TRBV28|TRBD1
TGTGCCAGCAGAACTCCGACAGGGCCGATCTCTAACTATGGCTACACCTTC
CASRTPTGPISNYGYTF
>TRBJ1-2|-|TRBV14|-
TGTGCCAGCAGCCGGTACGGGGGGCGAGATGGCTACACCTTC
CASSRYGGRDGYTF
>TRBJ2-2|-|TRBV19|TRBD2
TGTGCCACCTCGGGGGGGGCTTTCTACACCGGGGAGCTGTTTTTT
CATSGGAFYTGELFF
>TRBJ2-2|-|TRBV7-2|-
TGTGCCAGCAGCTTAGCTGGCACCGGGGAGCTGTTTTTT
CASSLAGTGELFF
>TRBJ2-1|few|TRBV9|TRBD1
TGTGCCAGCAGCGCCACAGGGGGTATGGGGACTGAGCAGTTCTTC
CASSATGGMGTEQFF
>TRBJ1-1|-|TRBV5-4|TRBD1
TGTGCCAGCAGCTTTGGGACAGGGGGGGACACTGAAGCTTTCTTT
CASSFGTGGDTEAFF
>TRBJ1-2|-|TRBV28|-
TGTGCCAGCAGTTTAAGACAGCATGGCTACACCTTC
CASSLRQHGYTF
>TRBJ1-1|-|TRBV4-3|-
TGCGCCAGCAGCCAGACCCCGGAAGGCGGGGACACTGAAGCTTTCTTT
CASSQTPEGGDTEAFF
>TRBJ1-2|-|TRBV5-1|-
TGCGCCAGCAGCTTGGCAGGGATCAATGGCTACACCTTC
CASSLAGINGYTF
>TRBJ2-2|-|TRBV6-1|-
TGTGCCAGCAGTGCGATGGGTTCGGGGGACACCGGGGAGCTGTTTTTT
CASSAMGSGDTGELFF
>TRBJ2-2|-|TRBV4-2|-
TGTGCCAGCAGCCCCAGCCCAAGCCGGGTCGGGGAGCTGTTTTTT
CASSPSPSRVGELFF
>TRBJ1-1|-|TRBV5-6|-
TGTGCCAGCAGCTTGGGAGCAGGGGATGAAGCTTTCTTT
CASSLGAGDEAFF
>TRBJ1-4|-|TRBV2|TRBD1
TGTGCCAGCAAAAAGGGGGCCTTAGACAGGCAGAATGAAAAACTGTTTTTT
CASKKGALDRQNEKLFF
>TRBJ1-2|-|TRBV6-5|TRBD1
TGTGCCAGCAGTGCTGCCGGGACAGGGACTTATGGCTACACCTTC
CASSAAGTGTYGYTF
>TRBJ1-4|once|TRBV28|TRBD1
TGTGCCAGCAGTAGGCCTCGGACAGGACGAACTAATGAAAAACTGTTTTTT
CASSRPRTGRTNEKLFF
>TRBJ1-4|few|TRBV9|-
TGTGCCAGCAGCGTAGTGGGGGGTTCTAATGAAAAACTGTTTTTT
CASSVVGGSNEKLFF
>TRBJ2-7|-|TRBV27|-
TGTGCCAGCCCATCCGGCTACGAGCAGTACTTC
CASPSGYEQYF
>TRBJ1-2|-|TRBV7-2|-
TGTGCCAGCAGCTCGCCGGGCGGAAACTATGGCTACACCTTC
CASSSPGGNYGYTF
>TRBJ2-3|-|TRBV5-1|-
TGCGCCAGCAGCTTGGCAGGGTTGGGCGATACGCAGTATTTT
CASSLAGLGDTQYF
>TRBJ1-1|few|TRBV7-9|-
TGTGCCAGCAGCTCCGGTGGGACTGAAGCTTTCTTT
CASSSGGTEAFF
>TRBJ2-2|-|TRBV7-9|-
TGTGCCAGCAGACCCCCCGGGACGGGCGGCGGGGAGCTGTTTTTT
CASRPPGTGGGELFF
>TRBJ1-2|-|TRBV30|-
TGTGCCTGGAGTGTGACGGGGTATGGCTACACCTTC
CAWSVTGYGYTF
>TRBJ1-2|-|TRBV18|-
TGTGCCAGCTCACCAGGGGCAGGCGATGGCTACACCTTC
CASSPGAGDGYTF
>TRBJ2-6|-|TRBV11-2|-
TGTGCCAGCAGCGGGGACGAGTCTGGGGCCAACGTCCTGACTTTC
CASSGDESGANVLTF
>TRBJ1-5|-|TRBV6-5|-
TGTGCCAGCAGTCAGGCAGGGGCCGGCAATCAGCCCCAGCATTTT
CASSQAGAGNQPQHF
>TRBJ1-2|few|TRBV6-5|-
TGTGCCAGCAGTCGGCTCGGGGGTTCCGGCTACACCTTC
CASSRLGGSGYTF
>TRBJ2-1|few|TRBV1|-
TGCACCAGCAGCCAAGATATGCGGCGGGGGGGCCTCAATGAGCAGTTCTTC
CTSSQDMRRGGLNEQFF
>TRBJ2-3|-|TRBV5-1|-
TGCGCCAGCAGCGTGAGACAGACTAGCACAGATACGCAGTATTTT
CASSVRQTSTDTQYF
>TRBJ2-2|-|TRBV7-2|TRBD1
TGTGCCAGCAGCTCCCCGACAGGGGCGACCACCGGGGAGCTGTTTTTT
CASSSPTGATTGELFF
>TRBJ2-5|-|TRBV7-3|-
TGTGCCAGCAGCGTCTTGGGACAAGAGACCCAGTACTTC
CASSVLGQETQYF
>TRBJ2-5|-|TRBV5-4|-
TGTGCCAGCAGCTTGGGGGGGGGCAGGGTATACGAGACCCAGTACTTC
CASSLGGGRVYETQYF
>TRBJ2-2|once|TRBV4-2|-
TGTGCCAGCAGCCTTCACACCGGGGAGCTGTTTTTT
CASSLHTGELFF
>TRBJ2-1|once|TRBV2|TRBD2
TGTGCCAGCAGTGGGACTAGCGGGGAAGTTGAGCAGTTCTTC
CASSGTSGEVEQFF
>TRBJ1-1|once|TRBV19|TRBD1
TGTGCCAGTAGTATAGATCCCCCGAGTACAGGGGGCAACACTGAAGCTTTCTTT
CASSIDPPSTGGNTEAFF
>TRBJ1-6|-|TRBV6-1|-
TGTGCCGGTGGGGACGGCAATTCACCCCTCCACTTT
CAGGDGNSPLHF
>TRBJ2-7|-|TRBV28|-
TGTGCCAGCAGTTTAGTCAGGGGTAGGTCCTACGAGCAGTACTTC
CASSLVRGRSYEQYF
>TRBJ1-1|-|TRBV11-1|-
TGTGCCAGCAGCTTAGCAGGGGGAACTGAAGCTTTCTTT
CASSLAGGTEAFF
>TRBJ2-5|-|TRBV10-3|TRBD1
TGTGCCATCAGACCCACAGGGGAGGAGACCCAGTACTTC
CAIRPTGEETQYF
>TRBJ2-5|-|TRBV2|-
TGTGCCAGCAGTGCCTCCCTGGAGACCCAGTACTTC
CASSASLETQYF
>TRBJ2-3|-|TRBV27|-
TGTGCCAGCAGTTTCGGGCAGGGTCTCACAGATACGCAGTATTTT
CASSFGQGLTDTQYF
>TRBJ2-3|-|TRBV10-3|TRBD2
TGTGCCATCACCCGATCTCTAGCGGGGGGCGACACAGATACGCAGTATTTT
CAITRSLAGGDTDTQYF
>TRBJ2-2|-|TRBV30|TRBD2
TGTGCCTGGAGTACGGGGGGCACCGGGGAGCTGTTTTTT
CAWSTGGTGELFF
>TRBJ2-5|-|TRBV19|-
TGTGCCAGTAGTATAGCGGCCGAGAGGTGGGCTAGCCGAAGAAGTGAGACCCAGTACTTC
CASSIAAERWASRRSETQYF
>TRBJ2-3|-|TRBV5-1|TRBD2
TGCGCCAGCAGCTTCGGACTAGCCACAGATACGCAGTATTTT
CASSFGLATDTQYF
>TRBJ1-6|once|TRBV27|TRBD1
TGTGCCAGCAGTTTAAGGACAGGGACGTCAAATTCACCCCTCCACTTT
CASSLRTGTSNSPLHF
>TRBJ1-1|-|TRBV5-6|-
TGTGCCAGCACCCTGGGACGGTTGAACACTGAAGCTTTCTTT
CASTLGRLNTEAFF
>TRBJ1-4|-|TRBV7-9|TRBD1
TGTGCCAGCAGCTTATCAGGGGGCGGTTCTAATGAAAAACTGTTTTTT
CASSLSGGGSNEKLFF
>TRBJ2-3|once|TRBV5-8|-
TGTGCCAGCAGCTTGGTGGGGGATAGCACAGATACGCAGTATTTT
CASSLVGDSTDTQYF
>TRBJ1-4|-|TRBV7-2|-
TGTGCCAGCAGCCTCTCCAACAGGGCCTCTAATGAAAAACTGTTTTTT
CASSLSNRASNEKLFF
>TRBJ2-7|-|TRBV5-5|TRBD1
TGTGCCAGCAGCTCGCGGACCGGGACAGGCTCCTACGAGCAGTACTTC
CASSSRTGTGSYEQYF
>TRBJ1-5|-|TRBV5-8|TRBD1
TGTGCCAGCAGCTTGGAGACAGGGGACCAGCCCCAGCATTTT
CASSLETGDQPQHF
>TRBJ1-1|-|TRBV27|-
TGTGCCAGCAGGTGGGGTGGGGAGAACACTGAAGCTTTCTTT
CASRWGGENTEAFF
>TRBJ1-1|-|TRBV7-2|TRBD1
TGTGCCAGCAGCTTACGGCCGGGGACAGGGCTCACTGAAGCTTTCTTT
CASSLRPGTGLTEAFF
>TRBJ1-6|-|TRBV18|TRBD1
TGTGCCAGCTCACCCGACACAGGGGTAAATTCACCCCTCCACTTT
CASSPDTGVNSPLHF